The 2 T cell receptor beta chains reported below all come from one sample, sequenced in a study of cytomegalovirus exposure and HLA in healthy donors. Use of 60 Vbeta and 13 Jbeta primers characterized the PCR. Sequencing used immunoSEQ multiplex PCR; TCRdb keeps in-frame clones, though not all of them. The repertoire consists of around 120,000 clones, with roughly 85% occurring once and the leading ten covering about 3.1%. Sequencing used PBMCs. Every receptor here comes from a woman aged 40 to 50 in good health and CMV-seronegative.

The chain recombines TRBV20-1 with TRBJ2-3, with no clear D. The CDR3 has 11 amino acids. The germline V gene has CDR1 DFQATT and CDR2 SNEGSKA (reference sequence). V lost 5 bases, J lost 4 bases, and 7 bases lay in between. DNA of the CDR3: TGCAGTGCTCGTAGATCAGATACGCAGTATTTT. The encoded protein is CSARRSDTQYF.

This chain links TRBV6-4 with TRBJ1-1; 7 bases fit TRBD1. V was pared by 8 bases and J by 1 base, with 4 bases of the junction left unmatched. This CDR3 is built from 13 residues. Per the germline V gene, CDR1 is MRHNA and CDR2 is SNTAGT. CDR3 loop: CASGRDRNTEAFF. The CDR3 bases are TGTGCCAGCGGCCGGGACAGGAACACTGAAGCTTTCTTT.